These 4 T cell receptor beta chains came from one sample sequenced in a study of T cell repertoires in cytomegalovirus infection. TCRdb independently ran MiXCR on the reads; one entry per CDR3 protein. The sample has about 200,000 distinct CDR3 sequences, roughly 9.8% seen once. Sequenced material: PBMCs. The receptors come from a human donor in good health (CMV status not recorded). Some clones in this sample may be carry-over from other donors' samples.

Many counts were recorded for this clonotype. The gene calls are TRBV28 and TRBJ1-6, with 9 bases fitting TRBD1. The CDR3 consists of 15 residues. From germline, CDR1 is MDHEN and CDR2 SYDVKM. The V segment lost 2 bases and the J segment 10 bases; nucleotides outside the gene matches: 6. This CDR3 is CASSLRSDRGSPLHF. In DNA, the CDR3 is TGTGCCAGCAGTTTACGAAGCGACAGGGGGTCACCCCTCCACTTT.

In this sample, this clonotype turned up many times. The V and J genes are TRBV7-2 and TRBJ2-7; the match to TRBD2 covers 8 bases. Germline trimming cut 5 bases from V and 4 bases from J; bases unmatched to any gene: 10. Germline values: CDR1 SGHTA, CDR2 FQGNSA. The CDR3 is 15 amino acids. CDR3 coding DNA: TGTGCCAGCAGCCCGTACGGACTAGCCTTTTACGAGCAGTACTTC. Translated, it gives CASSPYGLAFYEQYF.

This chain uses TRBV20-1 with TRBJ2-5; 13 nucleotides align to TRBD2. This CDR3 has 16 residues. Germline loops: CDR1 DFQATT, CDR2 SNEGSKA (reference sequence). V trimming: 8 bases; J trimming: 2 bases; junction bases outside the gene matches: 11. CDR3: CSRTSGRVWTQETQYF. Here the CDR3 DNA reads TGCAGTCGGACTAGCGGGAGAGTGTGGACACAAGAGACCCAGTACTTC.

V usage is TRBV4-3 and J usage is TRBJ1-6; D not resolved. CDR1 is LGHNA, CDR2 YSLEER, per germline. The CDR3 has 14 amino acids. V lost 3 bases, J lost 7 bases, and 10 bases lay in between. CDR3: CASSQESKNSPLHF. The CDR3 region has the DNA TGCGCCAGCAGCCAGGAATCCAAGAATTCACCCCTCCACTTT.